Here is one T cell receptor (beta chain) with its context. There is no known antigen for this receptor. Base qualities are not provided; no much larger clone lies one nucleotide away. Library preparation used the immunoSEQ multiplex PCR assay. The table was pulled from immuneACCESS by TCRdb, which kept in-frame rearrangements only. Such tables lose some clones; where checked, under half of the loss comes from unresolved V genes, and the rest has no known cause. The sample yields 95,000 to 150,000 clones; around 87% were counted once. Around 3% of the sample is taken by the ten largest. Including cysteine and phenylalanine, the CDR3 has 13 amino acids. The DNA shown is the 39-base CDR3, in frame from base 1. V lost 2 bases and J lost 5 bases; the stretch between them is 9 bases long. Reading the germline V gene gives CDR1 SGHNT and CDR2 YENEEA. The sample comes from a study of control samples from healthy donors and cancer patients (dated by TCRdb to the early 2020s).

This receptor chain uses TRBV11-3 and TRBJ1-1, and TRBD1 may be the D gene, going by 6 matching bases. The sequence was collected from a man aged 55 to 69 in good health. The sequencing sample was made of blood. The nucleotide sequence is TGTGCCAGCAGCTTAAGGGGGGGGACTGAAGCTTTCTTT. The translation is CASSLRGGTEAFF.